This paragraph reports one TCR beta chain. Germline V gives CDR1 SQVTM, CDR2 ANQGSEA. The CDR3 totals 12 residues. The V gene lost 4 bases and the J gene lost 2 bases, with 8 bases spanning the gap. These data are taken from a study of CD8 T cells in ankylosing spondylitis. MiXCR, applied by TCRdb to the 5' RACE reads, yields one record per CDR3 protein. The sample lists 200,000 to 250,000 distinct CDR3 sequences, roughly 25% occurring once. The specimen was blood, either unsorted or a sorted T cell fraction (not recorded which). This receptor was identified in a male donor with ankylosing spondylitis or in good health (not recorded which). The chain recombines TRBV29-1 with TRBJ1-2; tentative D call: TRBD1 (5 bases). The CDR3 DNA is TGCAGCGTTGTGGGGCAAAACTATGGCTACACCTTC. This sequence encodes CSVVGQNYGYTF.